These 3 T cell receptor beta chains originate from one sample sequenced in a study of blood T cell repertoires in COVID-19. The protocol was immunoSEQ multiplex PCR, while the TCRdb copy is restricted to in-frame clones and leaves out a portion. This table has approximately 120,000 clones, roughly 85% appearing once. Sequencing used peripheral blood. The receptor set was obtained from a woman of 80 years or more with COVID-19, enrolled during active disease.

V and J are TRBV19 and TRBJ2-7, with 7 nucleotides matching TRBD1. The CDR3 loop spans 15 amino acids. After removal of 4 bases from V and 2 bases from J, the junction contained 8 bases not matched to a gene. Germline V lookup: CDR1 LNHDA, CDR2 SQIVND (reference sequence). CDR3 loop: CASSTRDSLPYEQYF. The DNA of the CDR3 is TGTGCCAGTAGTACCAGGGACAGCCTCCCCTACGAGCAGTACTTC.

Worth noting for this clone: Germline and junction disagree at one end, which may indicate a read error. The chain has TRBV4-2 and TRBJ2-4; no clear D. CDR3 length equals 13 residues. The germline CDR1 and CDR2 sequences are LGHNA and YNFKEQ. CDR3 residues: CASSQGAENIQYF. The CDR3 nucleotides are TGTGCCAGCAGCCAAGGAGCCGAAAACATTCAGTACTTC.

The V and J genes are TRBV4-2 and TRBJ2-3; 9 bases are shared with TRBD2. The V gene's germline CDR1 is LGHNA and CDR2 YNFKEQ. The V gene end was trimmed by 6 bases and the J gene end by 2 bases; junction bases not matched to a gene: 6. The CDR3 contains 15 residues. In nucleotides, the CDR3 is TGTGCCAGCAGTCAGACTAGCGGTACCACAGATACGCAGTATTTT. The encoded protein is CASSQTSGTTDTQYF.